The 28 T cell receptor beta chains below all came from one sample that was sequenced in a study of T cell repertoires in cytomegalovirus infection. TCRdb redid the calling of the reads with MiXCR, one entry per CDR3 protein. This sample has 900,000 to 950,000 distinct CDR3 sequences, with approximately 31% found just once. These receptors lack a known antigen. The sequences come from cultured CD8+ T cells from PBMCs, collected from culture after CMV antigen stimulation. All receptors derive from a human donor in good health (CMV status not recorded). Some clones in this sample may be carry-over from other donors' samples.

Ten or more counts support this clonotype. The chain has TRBV7-2 and TRBJ2-3; 8 nucleotides line up with TRBD2. This CDR3 is 16 amino acids long. V was clipped by 1 base and J by 2 bases; unmatched bases: 5. The germline V gene has CDR1 SGHTA and CDR2 FQGNSA. CDR3 DNA sequence: TGTGCCAGCAGCTTAGTACGCGGGGGGATCACAGATACGCAGTATTTT. This codes for CASSLVRGGITDTQYF. Using reference TRBV7-2 and TRBJ2-3 for the parts outside the CDR3, the full variable domain is GAGVSQSPSNKVTEKGKDVELRCDPISGHTALYWYRQSLGQGLEFLIYFQGNSAPDKSGLPSDRFSAERTGGSVSTLTIQRTQQEDSAVYLCASSLVRGGITDTQYFGPGTRLTVL.

This clonotype was picked up a small number of times. The chain has TRBV7-6 and TRBJ2-1; D uncertain. The CDR3 has 11 amino acids. Germline values: CDR1 SGHVS, CDR2 FNYEAQ. V was pared by 1 base and J by 12 bases, with 7 bases between. CDR3 in DNA: TGTGCCAGCAGCTTAGAAGCTGGGCAGTTCTTC. Protein: CASSLEAGQFF.

The rearrangement links TRBV2 to TRBJ2-7; a possible D gene is TRBD1 (6 bases). Per germline, CDR1 SNHLY and CDR2 FYNNEI. V was trimmed by 6 bases and J by 0 bases, leaving 12 bases between them. The CDR3 contains 14 residues. The CDR3 sequence is CASRIDRSSYEQYV. In nucleotides, the CDR3 is TGTGCCAGCAGGATTGACAGGTCCTCCTACGAGCAGTACGTC.

This chain connects TRBV7-9 to TRBJ1-4; 7 bases match TRBD1. J was trimmed by 5 bases and V by 5 bases; bases with no gene match: 5. The CDR3 covers 14 residues. Germline CDR1 and CDR2: SEHNR and FQNEAQ (reference sequence). CDR3 sequence (DNA): TGTGCCAGCAGCCAGACAGGGATCAATGAAAAACTGTTTTTT. It specifies CASSQTGINEKLFF.

The rearrangement uses TRBV12-3 or TRBV12-4 and TRBJ2-5, with D unresolved. The germline V and J ends were trimmed by 6 bases and 4 bases, with 12 bases remaining between them. The CDR3 length is 13 residues. CDR3 DNA: TGTGCCAGCAGCTACCCCCCGGGAGAGACCCAGTACTTC. Protein: CASSYPPGETQYF.

This clonotype was detected ten times or more. This chain joins TRBV7-8 and TRBJ1-2; D is unresolved. There are 13 residues in the CDR3. Trimming stripped 5 bases from V and 2 bases from J, with 9 bases between. CDR1 SGHVS and CDR2 FQNEAQ come from the germline V gene. CDR3 DNA: TGTGCCAGCAGCATTTACAGAAACTATGGCTACACCTTC. Translated: CASSIYRNYGYTF.

This chain connects TRBV14 to TRBJ2-7; D tentatively reads TRBD1 or TRBD2 (5 bases each). The CDR3 loop spans 15 amino acids. Trimming stripped 0 bases from V and 0 bases from J, with 9 bases between. Germline values: CDR1 SGHDN, CDR2 FVKESK. CDR3 in amino acids: CASSQDRDRSYEQYF. Here the CDR3 DNA reads TGTGCCAGCAGCCAAGATAGGGACCGCTCCTACGAGCAGTACTTC. The full variable domain, rest sourced from reference TRBV14 and TRBJ2-7, is EAGVTQFPSHSVIEKGQTVTLRCDPISGHDNLYWYRRVMGKEIKFLLHFVKESKQDESGMPNNRFLAERTGGTYSTLKVQPAELEDSGVYFCASSQDRDRSYEQYFGPGTRLTVT.

The chain couples TRBV25-1 to TRBJ1-4; possibly TRBD1 for D (6 bases). In germline, CDR1 is MGHDK, CDR2 SYGVNS. Trimming pared 10 bases from V and 5 bases from J, leaving 14 bases between. CDR3 length: 13 residues. Here the CDR3 DNA reads TGTGCCACCCGGACAGACTTAAATGAAAAACTGTTTTTT. This gives the protein CATRTDLNEKLFF.

The chain uses TRBV20-1 and TRBJ2-5; 7 bases are shared with TRBD1. Losses at the gene ends were 5 bases for V and 1 base for J; bases not matched to a gene: 1. CDR1 DFQATT and CDR2 SNEGSKA come from the germline V gene (reference sequence). The CDR3 covers 12 residues. The CDR3 DNA reads TGCAGTGCTTGGGACAGCCAAGAGACCCAGTACTTC. Its translation is CSAWDSQETQYF.

V gene TRBV19 combines with J gene TRBJ2-3; 15 nucleotides match TRBD2. J lost 1 base, V lost 9 bases, and 5 bases had no gene match. Germline V gene data show CDR1 as LNHDA and CDR2 as SQIVND (reference sequence). This CDR3 region has 16 residues. This chain's CDR3 is CASGTSGGSRTDTQYF. CDR3 DNA sequence: TGTGCCAGCGGGACTAGCGGGGGGTCTCGCACAGATACGCAGTATTTT.

V usage is TRBV6-2 or TRBV6-3 and J usage is TRBJ2-5; perhaps D is TRBD1 or TRBD2 (6 bases each). V gave up 2 bases and J gave up 0 bases, with 13 bases separating them. The germline V gene has CDR1 MNHEY and CDR2 SVGEGT. This CDR3 contains 16 residues. The CDR3: CASSYQRGVYQETQYF. CDR3 nucleotides: TGTGCCAGCAGTTACCAAAGGGGGGTATACCAAGAGACCCAGTACTTC.

This chain connects TRBV13 to TRBJ1-5, with D hard to call. CDR1 is PRHDT, CDR2 FYEKMQ, per germline (reference sequence). Trimming removed 5 bases at V and 3 bases at J, with 8 bases between. The CDR3 has 13 amino acids. The CDR3 sequence is CASSDGHNQPQHF. CDR3 nucleotide sequence: TGTGCCAGCAGCGATGGGCACAATCAGCCCCAGCATTTT.

A word on this clonotype: A much larger clone lies one base from this, so it may be a read error. The V and J genes are TRBV7-6 and TRBJ2-5; possibly TRBD2 for D (5 bases). This CDR3 region has 16 residues. V was clipped by 1 base and J by 0 bases, with 12 bases between them. The germline CDR1 and CDR2 sequences are SGHVS and FNYEAQ. CDR3 in amino acids: CASSLGTDSYQETQYF. CDR3 in DNA: TGTGCCAGCAGCTTAGGGACGGACTCGTACCAAGAGACCCAGTACTTC.

This clonotype has a count of ten or more. The chain carries TRBV27 and TRBJ2-1; 9 nucleotides match TRBD1. The CDR3 spans 15 residues. The germline V gene encodes CDR1 MNHEY and CDR2 SMNVEV (reference sequence). J lost 6 bases, V lost 2 bases, and 5 bases had no gene match. The chain's CDR3 is CASSLGTGIRNEQFF. CDR3 bases: TGTGCCAGCAGTTTAGGGACAGGGATACGCAATGAGCAGTTCTTC.

This rearrangement joins TRBV4-1 to TRBJ2-3, with D perhaps TRBD2 (5 bases). CDR3 size: 15 residues. Germline V gene lookup returns CDR1 MGHRA and CDR2 YSYEKL. Trimming removed 5 bases from V and 1 base from J, with 13 bases in between. CDR3 sequence (DNA): TGCGCCAGCAGCTCTAGCTGGGGAGGCACAGATACGCAGTATTTT. Protein sequence: CASSSSWGGTDTQYF.

This clonotype was observed at least ten times. This chain links TRBV7-6 with TRBJ2-3; tentative D call: TRBD1 (5 bases). The CDR3 is 13 residues long. CDR1 SGHVS and CDR2 FNYEAQ come from the germline V gene. Trimming took 5 bases from V and 7 from J, leaving 13 bases between them. The CDR3 sequence: CASSPNQGHTQYF. As DNA, the CDR3 is TGTGCCAGCAGCCCTAATCAGGGTCATACGCAGTATTTT.

This clonotype was detected ten times or more. The V call is TRBV11-1, the J call TRBJ2-1, with D possibly matching TRBD1 (6 bases). The V and J ends lost 6 bases and 4 bases respectively, with 13 bases between them. Germline V gene lookup returns CDR1 SGHAT and CDR2 FQDESV (reference sequence). The CDR3 spans 14 residues. CDR3 bases: TGTGCCAGCAGACCGGGACACACTTACAATGAGCAGTTCTTC. Protein: CASRPGHTYNEQFF.

The rearrangement joins TRBV6-1 to TRBJ1-6; D possibly corresponds to TRBD1 (5 bases). Trimming cost V 3 bases and J 1 base, with 10 bases left between them. The CDR3 contains 16 residues. Germline V gene lookup returns CDR1 MNHNS and CDR2 SASEGT. The CDR3 DNA reads as TGTGCCAGCAGTGATTCAGGGATTTCCTATAATTCACCCCTCCACTTT. As protein: CASSDSGISYNSPLHF.

This chain uses TRBV7-3 with TRBJ2-5, with D possibly matching TRBD1 (6 bases). The CDR3 loop spans 14 amino acids. V was cut by 4 bases and J by 1 base, with 10 bases left in between. Germline V gene data show CDR1 as SGHTA and CDR2 as FQGTGA. In DNA, the CDR3 is TGTGCCAGCAGCTCTCTACAGGGCCAAGAGACCCAGTACTTC. Translating gives CASSSLQGQETQYF.

The V gene is TRBV13, the J gene TRBJ2-1; 10 bases are a match to TRBD2. Trimming removed 4 bases from V and 8 bases from J; junction bases left unmatched: 8. The CDR3 sequence is 15 residues long. The germline gives CDR1 PRHDT, CDR2 FYEKMQ (reference sequence). The CDR3 nucleotides read TGTGCCAGCAGCTCCATAGCGGGGGGCGTGGATGAGCAGTTCTTC. This encodes CASSSIAGGVDEQFF.

Many counts were recorded for this clonotype. The chain has TRBV7-3 and TRBJ2-3, with 11 nucleotides matching TRBD1. The CDR3 spans 17 residues. Germline V gives CDR1 SGHTA, CDR2 FQGTGA. Germline trimming cut 5 bases from V and 2 bases from J; bases unmatched to any gene: 9. Here the CDR3 reads CASSPRTGGRNTDTQYF. Written as DNA, the CDR3 is TGTGCCAGCAGCCCTCGGACAGGGGGCCGCAACACAGATACGCAGTATTTT.

The chain is built from TRBV11-2 and TRBJ2-6, with TRBD2 as a possible D gene (6 bases). The V end was cut by 2 bases, the J end by 0 bases, with 14 bases between. The length of the CDR3 is 18 residues. CDR1 and CDR2 (germline): SGHAT, FQNNGV. CDR3 sequence (DNA): TGTGCCAGCAGCTTAAGGGAGGATGAACGCTCTGGGGCCAACGTCCTGACTTTC. Translation gives CASSLREDERSGANVLTF.

The rearrangement links TRBV20-1 to TRBJ1-2, with D unclear. CDR3 size: 15 residues. Germline values: CDR1 DFQATT, CDR2 SNEGSKA (reference sequence). Trimming removed 0 bases at V and 4 bases at J, with 15 bases between. The CDR3, as DNA: TGCAGTGCTAGAGATAAGGCAAATGCCTTCTATGGCTACACCTTC. Translating it yields CSARDKANAFYGYTF.

CDR3 DNA sequence: TGTGCCAGCAGTTCCGACAGGCAGGCCCAGCATTTT. It specifies CASSSDRQAQHF. This chain joins TRBV6-2 or TRBV6-3 and TRBJ1-5, with a weak D call TRBD1 (6 bases). V was trimmed by 4 bases and J by 11 bases, leaving 12 bases between them. In germline, CDR1 is MNHEY, CDR2 SVGEGT. This CDR3 region has 12 residues.

This clonotype was picked up a small number of times. The chain links TRBV28 to TRBJ2-1, with no clear D. The CDR3 sequence is 13 residues long. Germline lookup yields CDR1 MDHEN and CDR2 SYDVKM. V lost 3 bases and J lost 5, with 8 bases in between. The CDR3 loop reads CASSLGIHNEQFF. Here the CDR3 DNA reads TGTGCCAGCAGTTTGGGGATCCACAATGAGCAGTTCTTC.

V gene TRBV12-3 or TRBV12-4 combines with J gene TRBJ2-5, with 14 bases lining up with TRBD2. The CDR3 is 16 amino acids. V dropped 5 bases and J dropped 9; count of bases not matched to a gene: 11. The CDR3 loop is CASSAPGTSGGRAQYF. CDR3 nucleotide sequence: TGTGCCAGCAGTGCCCCCGGGACTAGCGGGGGTAGGGCCCAGTACTTC.

The rearrangement joins TRBV19 to TRBJ1-5; the match to TRBD1 covers 7 bases. Trimming removed 10 bases from V and 7 bases from J; junction bases left unmatched: 7. The length of the CDR3 is 12 residues. Germline V gives CDR1 LNHDA, CDR2 SQIVND (reference sequence). Here the CDR3 reads CATGTVSQPQHF. The DNA of the CDR3 is TGTGCCACGGGGACAGTGTCACAGCCCCAGCATTTT.

This clonotype was seen a few times. The chain joins TRBV7-9 to TRBJ2-7; 7 nucleotides match TRBD1. The germline V gene has CDR1 SEHNR and CDR2 FQNEAQ (reference sequence). With 4 bases clipped from V and 5 bases from J, the junction kept 8 bases outside the gene matches. The CDR3 runs 14 residues. The chain's CDR3 is CASSSTGTVDEQYF. Here the CDR3 DNA reads TGTGCCAGCAGCTCGACCGGGACAGTAGACGAGCAGTACTTC.